This entry concerns a single TCR beta chain. Its antigen is not known. The germline V and J ends were trimmed by 6 bases and 3 bases, with 9 bases remaining between them. The germline gives CDR1 DFQATT, CDR2 SNEGSKA (reference sequence). CDR3 size: 11 residues. The data originate from a study of a mutant IDH1 vaccine in newly diagnosed glioma. Study context: Patients began vaccination 4-6 weeks after radiotherapy alone, or with temozolomide cycles.

Stated time point: week 47, end of study. A 20-mer mutant IDH1 peptide at 300 ug was injected subcutaneously with topical imiquimod. Profiled with immunoSEQ multiplex PCR; TCRdb holds only in-frame clones, not every one. The sample records 30,000 to 40,000 clones, just under 90% being singletons. This sequence originates from a woman aged 30 to 39 with glioma. Specimen: PBMCs, collected from a glioma patient whose treatment included an IDH1 peptide vaccine. The rearrangement uses TRBV20-1 and TRBJ2-7; D is ambiguous. DNA for the CDR3: TGCAGTGCGGGCAGGCTCTACGAGCAGTACTTC. The encoded protein is CSAGRLYEQYF.